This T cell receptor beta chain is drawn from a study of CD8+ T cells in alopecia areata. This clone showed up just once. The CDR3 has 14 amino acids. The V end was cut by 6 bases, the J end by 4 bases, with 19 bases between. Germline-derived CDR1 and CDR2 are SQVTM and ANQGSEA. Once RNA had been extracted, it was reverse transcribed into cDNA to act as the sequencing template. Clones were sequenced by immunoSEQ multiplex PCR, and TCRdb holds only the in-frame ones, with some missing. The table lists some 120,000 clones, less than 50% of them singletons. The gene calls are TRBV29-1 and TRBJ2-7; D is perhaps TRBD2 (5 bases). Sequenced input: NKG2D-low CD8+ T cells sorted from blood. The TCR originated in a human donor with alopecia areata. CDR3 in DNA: TGCAGCGTAACCTCCGGGGTGCGGGTATACGAGCAGTACTTC. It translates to CSVTSGVRVYEQYF.